The present entry profiles one T cell receptor beta chain with its context. The V and J ends lost 5 bases and 3 bases respectively, with 8 bases between them. CDR3 length: 13 amino acids. Germline V gene data show CDR1 as LNHNV and CDR2 as YYDKDF (reference sequence). This entry is derived from a study of control samples from healthy donors and cancer patients. Some clones are missing from TCRdb's copy, which holds only in-frame ones; the method was immunoSEQ multiplex PCR. The sample carries some 250,000 clones, roughly four fifths recorded once. The material sequenced was PBMCs. The chain uses TRBV15 and TRBJ1-5; D is undetermined. This clonotype was obtained from a woman aged 60-70 years with lung cancer. CDR3 sequence: CATSPTINQPQHF. The CDR3 DNA is TGTGCCACCAGCCCGACGATCAATCAGCCCCAGCATTTT.